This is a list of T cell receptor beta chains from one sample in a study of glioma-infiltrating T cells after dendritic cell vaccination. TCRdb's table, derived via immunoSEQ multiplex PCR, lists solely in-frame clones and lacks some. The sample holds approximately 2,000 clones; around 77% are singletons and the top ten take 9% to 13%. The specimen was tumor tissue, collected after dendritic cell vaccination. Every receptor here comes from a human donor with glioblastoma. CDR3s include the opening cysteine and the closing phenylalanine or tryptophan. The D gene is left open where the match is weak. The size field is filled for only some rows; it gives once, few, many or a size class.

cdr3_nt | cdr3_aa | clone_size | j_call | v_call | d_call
TGTGCCAGCAGCTTAGAGGGTAGCGGGGGCTACAATGAGCAGTTCTTC | CASSLEGSGGYNEQFF | - | TRBJ2-1 | TRBV7-2 | TRBD2
TGCGCCAGTGACAGGTTGGAAAACATTCAGTACTTC | CASDRLENIQYF | - | TRBJ2-4 | TRBV10-1 | -
TGTGCCAGCAGCCTGGCCGGGGAGCAGTACTTC | CASSLAGEQYF | - | TRBJ2-7 | TRBV5-4 | -
TGTGCCGGCAGCTTACCGGGGGAAAAAGAGACCCAGTACTTC | CAGSLPGEKETQYF | - | TRBJ2-5 | TRBV7-2 | -
TGTGCCAGTAGTACAACTCGGACAGGTGTCGGGGAGCTGTTTTTT | CASSTTRTGVGELFF | - | TRBJ2-2 | TRBV19 | TRBD1
TGTGCCAGCAGCTTAGTTGCAGGTGACAATGAGCAGTTCTTC | CASSLVAGDNEQFF | - | TRBJ2-1 | TRBV7-2 | -
TGCGCCAGCAGCTCCTCATCGGAGGGTCCCCAAGAGACCCAGTACTTC | CASSSSSEGPQETQYF | few | TRBJ2-5 | TRBV5-1 | -
TGTGCCAGCAGCCCGGACCCGGCGGGAGGGGGCCGTGAGCAGTTCTTC | CASSPDPAGGGREQFF | - | TRBJ2-1 | TRBV7-9 | TRBD2
TGTGCCAGCAGCTTACAGGCAGGCCAAGAGACCCAGTACTTC | CASSLQAGQETQYF | once | TRBJ2-5 | TRBV7-2 | -
TGTGCTAGTGGGTCTAGCGGGAGGGGCACAGATACGCAGTATTTT | CASGSSGRGTDTQYF | - | TRBJ2-3 | TRBV12-5 | TRBD2
TGTGCCAGCAGTGAACAGGGATCGGGGGTGGCCGCCTTC | CASSEQGSGVAAF | few | TRBJ1-2 | TRBV25-1 | -
TGCGCCAGCAGTTTCCGGACTAGCGGGAGAACGGCAAGGGATGAGCAGTTCTTC | CASSFRTSGRTARDEQFF | - | TRBJ2-1 | TRBV5-1 | TRBD2
TGTGCCAGCAGCCCGGAGGGGTCCGGGCCTGATGAGAATGAGCAGTTCTTC | CASSPEGSGPDENEQFF | - | TRBJ2-1 | TRBV11-3 | -
TGTGCCAGCAGCCCGCGGGAGCGGAGTAGGAATGAGCAGTTCTTC | CASSPRERSRNEQFF | once | TRBJ2-1 | TRBV7-2 | TRBD2
TGTGCCAGCAGCTTCGAGGGGCCGGGACAGACCTACGAGCAGTACTTC | CASSFEGPGQTYEQYF | once | TRBJ2-7 | TRBV7-2 | TRBD1
TGTGCCAGCAGCTTAGAATCGGGACAGCCGAATGAAAAACTGTTTTTT | CASSLESGQPNEKLFF | - | TRBJ1-4 | TRBV7-9 | TRBD1
TGTGCCAGCAGCCGGGACAGTTCTTCTGGCGGGGAGCTGTTTTTT | CASSRDSSSGGELFF | - | TRBJ2-2 | TRBV7-2 | TRBD1
TGTGCCAGCAGTTCAGGGCTTGAGCAGTTCTTC | CASSSGLEQFF | few | TRBJ2-1 | TRBV6-1 | -
TGTGCCATCAGTGAGTCGCATCGGGGAAGTGGCACAGATACGCAGTATTTT | CAISESHRGSGTDTQYF | - | TRBJ2-3 | TRBV10-3 | -
TGTGCCAGCAGTATCCCACTAGCGGGTCCCACTTCTCAGGACAATGAGCAGTTCTTC | CASSIPLAGPTSQDNEQFF | - | TRBJ2-1 | TRBV2 | TRBD2
TGTGCCAGCTCACTAGAGAACCTAGCAGATACGCAGTATTTT | CASSLENLADTQYF | - | TRBJ2-3 | TRBV18 | -
TGTGCCTGGAGCGGATTACCCTCAGGGGGGTGGCTTTTT | CAWSGLPSGGWLF | - | TRBJ1-2 | TRBV30 | TRBD1
TGTGCCAGCTCACCAGACGGGGTTAGCACAGATACGCAGTATTTT | CASSPDGVSTDTQYF | - | TRBJ2-3 | TRBV18 | -
TGTGCCAGCAGCTTGGGGACAGAAGGGGATACGCAGTATTTT | CASSLGTEGDTQYF | - | TRBJ2-3 | TRBV5-4 | -